This section outlines one TCR beta chain sequence together with its context. Other DNA sequences of this sample code for an identical CDR3. The data are from a study of beta chain features in type 1 diabetes. Study background: Healthy donors resembled patients in age, gender and cell yields.

The CDR3 is 13 amino acids. V dropped 4 bases and J dropped 2 bases, with 8 bases sitting between them. Germline CDR1 reads SEHNR; CDR2 reads FQNEAQ (reference sequence). Reverse transcribing all isolated RNA meant expressed TCRB transcripts were sequenced. Method: immunoSEQ multiplex PCR; TCRdb's copy keeps in-frame clones and lacks some. The sample shows roughly 230,000 clones, over 9.5% of them seen only once. The specimen sequenced was naive CD4+ T cells from blood. The V gene is TRBV7-9, the J gene TRBJ1-2; a weak D match, TRBD1 (6 bases). This clonotype was obtained from a woman aged 18-29 years in good health. CDR3 in DNA: TGTGCCAGCAGCTCAGGGGCGAACTATGGCTACACCTTC. It encodes CASSSGANYGYTF.